This T cell receptor beta chain was sequenced in a study of cytomegalovirus exposure and HLA in healthy donors. Study-wide results and limits: Confirmation in vitro established that three CMV-associated chains were specific for CMV antigens. TCR clusters originating in the first cohort tended to co-occur in the 100 to 150 validation repertoires, according to a later analysis. According to the study, 160 or so TCR beta chains were cytomegalovirus-associated.

Trimming cost V 0 bases and J 5 bases, with 16 bases left between them. This CDR3 has 16 amino acids. The germline gives CDR1 LNHNV, CDR2 YYDKDF (reference sequence). As to this clone: The antigen remains unidentified.

Profiled with immunoSEQ multiplex PCR; TCRdb holds only in-frame clones, not every one. This sample has about 100,000 clones, with 70% to 85% found just once. The rearrangement joins TRBV15 to TRBJ1-2; D perhaps matches TRBD1 (6 bases). Sequencing was performed on PBMCs. This sequence was found in a woman younger than 30 in good health and CMV-seronegative. The CDR3 loop reads CATSRDWAGEGYGYTF. The CDR3 DNA is TGTGCCACCAGCAGAGATTGGGCAGGGGAGGGGTATGGCTACACCTTC. Combining the CDR3 with reference TRBV15 and TRBJ1-2 gives the whole variable domain DAMVIQNPRYQVTQFGKPVTLSCSQTLNHNVMYWYQQKSSQAPKLLFHYYDKDFNNEADTPDNFQSRRPNTSFCFLDIRSPGLGDTAMYLCATSRDWAGEGYGYTFGSGTRLTVV.